This entry describes one T cell receptor beta chain. Its antigen is unknown. PCR amplification relied on 60 Vbeta primers (plus 13 Jbeta primers). Sequencing used immunoSEQ multiplex PCR; TCRdb keeps in-frame clones, though not all of them. This repertoire shows about 76,000 clones, roughly four fifths found once; its top ten account for around an eighth. This sample is part of a study of cytomegalovirus exposure and HLA in healthy donors. Study context: Early release data held 85 million to 95 million unique TCRs from HLA-typed donors. The study, taken as a whole, reports: Most subjects had HLA-A and HLA-B alleles reportedly predicted accurately by TCR beta sequences. Presence/absence analyses assumed roughly uniform sequencing depth across donors. Previously analyzed data showed that most TCR beta V segments were productive at a frequency of about 87% or about 30%.

The CDR3 loop spans 14 amino acids. CDR1 is SGHTA, CDR2 FQGTGA, per germline. V gave up 5 bases and J gave up 5 bases; unmatched junction bases: 2. V is TRBV7-3 and J is TRBJ2-2, with 10 bases identical to TRBD1. The sequenced material came from PBMCs. The receptor comes from a male donor in good health and CMV-seropositive. In DNA form, the CDR3 reads TGTGCCAGCAGCCCGGGACAGGGGACCGGGGAGCTGTTTTTT. It is translated as CASSPGQGTGELFF.